The sequence of this TCR beta chain was determined in a study of blood T cell repertoires in COVID-19. Background on the study: There were acute and convalescent COVID-19 samples, and they came from the United States, Italy and Spain.

Authors' methods: Nucleated cell number was recorded as an estimate derived from reference gene primer amplification. Generated by immunoSEQ multiplex PCR, the TCRdb table keeps only in-frame clones and is missing some. The D gene and trimming were derived from the DNA, and the V and J assignments and clone size from that table. The table shows more than 200,000 clones, with almost 90% occurring only once. There are 14 residues in the CDR3. In germline, CDR1 is SEHNR, CDR2 FQNEAQ (reference sequence). The junction had 7 bases not matched to a gene; V was cut back by 2 bases and J by 6 bases. This clonotype was obtained from a woman between 55 and 75 years old with acute or convalescent COVID-19. V and J are TRBV7-9 and TRBJ2-7, with 7 bases lining up with TRBD1. Input material: peripheral blood. The CDR3 DNA reads TGTGCCAGCAGCTTACAGGGGGTTTTGCTCGAGCAGTACTTC. This sequence encodes CASSLQGVLLEQYF.